These 12 T cell receptor beta chains came from one sample sequenced in a study of blood T cell repertoires in COVID-19. The data were produced by immunoSEQ multiplex PCR, yet TCRdb's version contains in-frame clones alone and is incomplete. The table includes around 93,000 clones, around 80% detected once. The specimen was peripheral blood. The receptors were sampled from a man in his fifties or sixties with acute or convalescent COVID-19.

The V gene is TRBV5-5, the J gene TRBJ2-5; weak D call: TRBD2 (5 bases). Germline V gene sequence: CDR1 SGHKS, CDR2 YYEKEE (reference sequence). The CDR3 sequence is 15 residues long. Between the trimmed V and J ends, which lost 2 bases and 3 bases, there was a span of 14 bases. The DNA for the CDR3 is TGTGCCAGCAGCTTCGTAGGATCGGGGAAAGAGACCCAGTACTTC. Its protein product is CASSFVGSGKETQYF. The entire variable domain, with the rest obtained from reference TRBV5-5 and TRBJ2-5, is as follows: DAGVTQSPTHLIKTRGQQVTLRCSPISGHKSVSWYQQVLGQGPQFIFQYYEKEERGRGNFPDRFSARQFPNYSSELNVNALLLGDSALYLCASSFVGSGKETQYFGPGTRLLVL.

The V call is TRBV11-3, the J call TRBJ2-5, with D possibly TRBD1 on 5 matching bases. Germline V gene data show CDR1 as SGHNT and CDR2 as YENEEA. The CDR3 is 13 amino acids. Trimming pared 3 bases from V and 5 bases from J, leaving 10 bases between. The CDR3 loop reads CASSFFNRETQYF. The CDR3 DNA follows: TGTGCCAGCAGCTTTTTCAACAGGGAGACCCAGTACTTC.

This chain uses TRBV4-1 with TRBJ2-2, with 10 bases that match TRBD2. V lost 8 bases and J lost 4; bases outside the gene matches: 7. CDR1 is MGHRA, CDR2 YSYEKL, per germline. The CDR3 totals 15 residues. CDR3 sequence (DNA): TGCGCCAGCTCCCTAGCGGGAGCGGGCACCGGGGAGCTGTTTTTT. Translation gives CASSLAGAGTGELFF.

The V and J genes are TRBV9 and TRBJ1-5, with TRBD1 matching over 8 bases. The CDR3 is 21 residues long. V shed 3 bases and J 3 bases; nucleotides not matched to a gene: 23. Germline values: CDR1 SGDLS, CDR2 YYNGEE. This CDR3 reads CASSGDACVVQTGVDNQPQHF. The CDR3 nucleotides are TGTGCCAGCAGCGGCGACGCCTGCGTCGTACAGACAGGGGTAGACAATCAGCCCCAGCATTTT.

Notes on this clone: Other DNA sequences in this sample translate to the same CDR3. The chain has TRBV5-1 and TRBJ1-1; D uncertain. CDR3 size: 13 residues. Germline CDR1 SGHRS, CDR2 YFSETQ. Deletions cut 0 bases from V and 5 bases from J, with 8 bases between. The chain's CDR3 is CASSLGGRTEAFF. CDR3 in DNA: TGCGCCAGCAGCTTGGGAGGGAGGACTGAAGCTTTCTTT. Full variable domain (remainder filled in from reference TRBV5-1 and TRBJ1-1): KAGVTQTPRYLIKTRGQQVTLSCSPISGHRSVSWYQQTPGQGLQFLFEYFSETQRNKGNFPGRFSGRQFSNSRSEMNVSTLELGDSALYLCASSLGGRTEAFFGQGTRLTVV.

Here the CDR3 DNA reads TGTGCCAGCAGGTCCCGGGACAGGGGATCCTACGAGCAGTACTTC. Amino acids: CASRSRDRGSYEQYF. The chain links TRBV6-5 to TRBJ2-7; 10 bases line up with TRBD1. This CDR3 region has 15 residues. Germline V lookup: CDR1 MNHEY, CDR2 SVGAGI. V lost 6 bases, J lost 1 base, and 6 bases stayed unmatched.

This chain links TRBV6-6 with TRBJ1-4; 8 bases are a match to TRBD1. CDR1 and CDR2 (germline): MNHNY, SVGAGI (reference sequence). The CDR3 runs to 15 residues. With V trimmed by 0 bases and J by 9 bases, 6 bases remained unmatched. CDR3 bases: TGTGCCAGCAGTTACTCTCAGGACAGGGTGCAAAAACTGTTTTTT. Translating it yields CASSYSQDRVQKLFF.

The J gene is TRBJ2-2, the V gene TRBV19, with D possibly being TRBD2 (6 bases). Germline CDR1 reads LNHDA; CDR2 reads SQIVND (reference sequence). This CDR3 spans 16 amino acids. V lost 4 bases and J lost 4, with 16 bases in between. The CDR3 protein is CASSRGEAAPTGELFF. DNA for the CDR3: TGTGCCAGTAGTAGGGGGGAAGCGGCCCCCACCGGGGAGCTGTTTTTT. Based on the CDR3 plus reference TRBV19 and TRBJ2-2, the full variable domain is DGGITQSPKYLFRKEGQNVTLSCEQNLNHDAMYWYRQDPGQGLRLIYYSQIVNDFQKGDIAEGYSVSREKKESFPLTVTSAQKNPTAFYLCASSRGEAAPTGELFFGEGSRLTVL.

This sequence joins TRBV6-2 or TRBV6-3 and TRBJ1-5, with 11 bases that match TRBD1. This CDR3 is built from 15 residues. Losses at the gene ends were 4 bases for V and 4 bases for J; bases not matched to a gene: 3. CDR1 MNHEY and CDR2 SVGEGT come from the germline V gene. CDR3 sequence (DNA): TGTGCCAGCAGTTCCGGGACAGGGGGGAATCAGCCCCAGCATTTT. Translating gives CASSSGTGGNQPQHF.

The V call is TRBV2, the J call TRBJ2-5; 11 bases map to TRBD2. The trim removed 1 base at V and 5 bases at J, leaving 24 bases unmatched. The CDR3 is 22 residues long. CDR1 SNHLY and CDR2 FYNNEI come from the germline V gene. The CDR3 DNA reads TGTGCCAGCAGTGAAGTTGAGATCTTGTGGCTAGCGGGAGGTATTGGAGACGAGACCCAGTACTTC. It specifies CASSEVEILWLAGGIGDETQYF.

The chain links TRBV5-4 to TRBJ2-7; 15 positions agree with TRBD2. Germline-derived CDR1 and CDR2 are SGHNT and YYREEE (reference sequence). Unmatched junction bases numbered 4, after V lost 0 bases and J lost 3 bases. The CDR3 consists of 17 residues. For the CDR3, the DNA is TGTGCCAGCAGCTTGGGGGGGGGACTAGCGGGAGGCTACGAGCAGTACGTC. Translation gives CASSLGGGLAGGYEQYV.

The sample holds a few counts of this clone. This chain links TRBV6-5 with TRBJ2-1; the D gene is possibly TRBD2 (5 bases). Germline CDR1 reads MNHEY; CDR2 reads SVGAGI. Trimming took off 10 bases at V and 1 base at J, with 14 bases between the two ends. CDR3 length: 14 amino acids. The CDR3 protein is CATHGEGSYNEQFF. CDR3 DNA: TGTGCCACCCACGGGGAAGGTTCCTACAATGAGCAGTTCTTC.